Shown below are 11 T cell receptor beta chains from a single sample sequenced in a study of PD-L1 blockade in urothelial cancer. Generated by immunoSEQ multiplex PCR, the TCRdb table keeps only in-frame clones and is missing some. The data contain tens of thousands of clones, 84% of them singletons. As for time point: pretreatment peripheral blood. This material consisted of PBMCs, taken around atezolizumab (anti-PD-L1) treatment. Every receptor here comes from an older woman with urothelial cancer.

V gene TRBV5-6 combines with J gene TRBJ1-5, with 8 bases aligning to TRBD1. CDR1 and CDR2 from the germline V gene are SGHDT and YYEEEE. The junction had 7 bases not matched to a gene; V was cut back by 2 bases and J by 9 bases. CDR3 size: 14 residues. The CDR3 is CASSLGTGLWPQHF. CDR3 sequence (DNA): TGTGCCAGCAGCTTAGGGACAGGCCTTTGGCCCCAGCATTTT.

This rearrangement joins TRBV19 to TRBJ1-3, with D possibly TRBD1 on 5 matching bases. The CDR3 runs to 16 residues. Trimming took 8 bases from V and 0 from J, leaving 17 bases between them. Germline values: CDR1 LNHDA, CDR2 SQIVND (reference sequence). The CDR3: CASSPAGGSSGNTIYF. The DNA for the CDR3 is TGTGCCAGTTCCCCGGCCGGGGGGAGCTCTGGAAACACCATATATTTT.

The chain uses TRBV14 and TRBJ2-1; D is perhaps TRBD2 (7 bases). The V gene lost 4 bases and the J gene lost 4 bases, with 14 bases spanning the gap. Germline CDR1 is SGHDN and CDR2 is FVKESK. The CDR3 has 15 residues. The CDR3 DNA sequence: TGTGCCAGCAGCCCGCTGGGGGGGCTATACAATGAGCAGTTCTTC. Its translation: CASSPLGGLYNEQFF.

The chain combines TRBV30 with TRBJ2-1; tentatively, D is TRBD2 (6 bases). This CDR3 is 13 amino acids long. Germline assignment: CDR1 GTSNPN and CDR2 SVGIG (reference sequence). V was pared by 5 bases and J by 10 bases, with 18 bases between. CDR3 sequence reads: CAWEPTGGSEQFF. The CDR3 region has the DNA TGTGCCTGGGAACCTACCGGGGGAAGCGAGCAGTTCTTC. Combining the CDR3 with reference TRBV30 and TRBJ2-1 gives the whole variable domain SQTIHQWPATLVQPVGSPLSLECTVEGTSNPNLYWYRQAAGRGLQLLFYSVGIGQISSEVPQNLSASRPQDRQFILSSKKLLLSDSGFYLCAWEPTGGSEQFFGPGTRLTVL.

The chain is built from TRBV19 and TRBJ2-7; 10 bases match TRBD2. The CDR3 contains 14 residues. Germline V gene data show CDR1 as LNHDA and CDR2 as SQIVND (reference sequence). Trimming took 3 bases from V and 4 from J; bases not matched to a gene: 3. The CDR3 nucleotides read TGTGCCAGTAGTATCCTAGCGGGAGCTTACGAGCAGTACTTC. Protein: CASSILAGAYEQYF.

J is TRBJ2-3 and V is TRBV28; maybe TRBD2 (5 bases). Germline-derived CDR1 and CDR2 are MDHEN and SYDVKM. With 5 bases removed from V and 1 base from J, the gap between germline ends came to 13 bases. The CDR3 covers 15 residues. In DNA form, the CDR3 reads TGTGCCAGCAGTCTAGGGTCCGGGGGCACAGATACGCAGTATTTT. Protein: CASSLGSGGTDTQYF.

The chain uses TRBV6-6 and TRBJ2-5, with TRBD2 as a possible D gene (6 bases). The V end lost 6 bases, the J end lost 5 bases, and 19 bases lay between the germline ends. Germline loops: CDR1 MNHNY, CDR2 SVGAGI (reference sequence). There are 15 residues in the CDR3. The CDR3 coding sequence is TGTGCCAGCAGCCCGGGGGATCGTTCGAAGGAGACCCAGTACTTC. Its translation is CASSPGDRSKETQYF.

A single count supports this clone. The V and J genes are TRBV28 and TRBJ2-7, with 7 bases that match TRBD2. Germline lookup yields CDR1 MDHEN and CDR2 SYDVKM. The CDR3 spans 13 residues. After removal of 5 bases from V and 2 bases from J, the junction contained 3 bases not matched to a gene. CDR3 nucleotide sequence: TGTGCCAGCAGTCCCAGCGGGACCTACGAGCAGTACTTC. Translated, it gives CASSPSGTYEQYF. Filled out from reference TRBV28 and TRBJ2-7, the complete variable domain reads DVKVTQSSRYLVKRTGEKVFLECVQDMDHENMFWYRQDPGLGLRLIYFSYDVKMKEKGDIPEGYSVSREKKERFSLILESASTNQTSMYLCASSPSGTYEQYFGPGTRLTVT.

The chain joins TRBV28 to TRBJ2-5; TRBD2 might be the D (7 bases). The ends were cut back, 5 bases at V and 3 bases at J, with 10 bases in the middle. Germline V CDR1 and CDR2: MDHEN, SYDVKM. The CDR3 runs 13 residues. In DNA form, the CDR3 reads TGTGCCAGCAGTATAGGGGGGGAAGAGACCCAGTACTTC. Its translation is CASSIGGEETQYF.

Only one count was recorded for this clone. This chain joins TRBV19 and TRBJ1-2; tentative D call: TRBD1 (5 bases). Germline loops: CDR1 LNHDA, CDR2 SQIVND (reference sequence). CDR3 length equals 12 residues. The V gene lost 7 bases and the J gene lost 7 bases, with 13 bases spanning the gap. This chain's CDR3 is CASMSGGSGYTF. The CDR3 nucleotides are TGTGCCAGTATGAGCGGGGGGTCTGGCTACACCTTC.

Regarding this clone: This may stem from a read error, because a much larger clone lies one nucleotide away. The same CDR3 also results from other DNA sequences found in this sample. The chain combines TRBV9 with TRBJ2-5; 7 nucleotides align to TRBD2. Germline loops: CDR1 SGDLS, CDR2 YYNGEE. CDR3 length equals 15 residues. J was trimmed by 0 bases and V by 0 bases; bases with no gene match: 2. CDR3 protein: CASSVVGGYQETQYF. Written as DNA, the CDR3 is TGTGCCAGCAGCGTAGTGGGGGGGTACCAAGAGACCCAGTACTTC. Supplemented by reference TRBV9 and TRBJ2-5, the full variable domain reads DSGVTQTPKHLITATGQRVTLRCSPRSGDLSVYWYQQSLDQGLQFLIQYYNGEERAKGNILERFSAQQFPDLHSELNLSSLELGDSALYFCASSVVGGYQETQYFGPGTRLLVL.